The clone carrying this T cell receptor beta chain has a handful of counts. The target antigen is unknown. The data derive from a study of T-cell reconstitution after alpha-beta-depleted transplantation in children. Study outcomes and limitations: Counts and diversity of T cells one year after transplant came mostly from newly produced T cells.

The CDR3 length is 15 residues. Germline V gives CDR1 KGHSH, CDR2 LQKENI. The V segment lost 1 base and the J segment 5 bases; nucleotides outside the gene matches: 7. A TCRbeta library incorporating unique molecular identifiers was prepared. MiXCR, run by TCRdb on the PCR reads, gives a single entry per CDR3 protein. The table has fewer than 1 million distinct CDR3 sequences, 16% seen once; the top ten hold roughly 5%. This clonotype originated in a male patient younger than 18 who had a stem cell transplant for acute lymphoblastic leukemia, so the T cells may come from the graft donor. This specimen was PBMCs, mostly from graft donor cells, taken 360 days after TCRalphabeta/CD19-depleted stem cell transplant. The V and J genes are TRBV18 and TRBJ2-7; 8 bases line up with TRBD2. The CDR3 region is CASSPRTGGPDEQYF. In DNA, the CDR3 is TGTGCCAGCTCACCACGGACGGGAGGGCCGGACGAGCAGTACTTC.